Listed below are T cell receptor beta chains from one sample, sequenced in a study of blood T cell repertoires in COVID-19. Assay: immunoSEQ multiplex PCR; the TCRdb copy retains only in-frame clones and omits some. The sample holds about 280,000 clones; 85% are singletons and the top ten take around 2.3%. The sequenced sample was PBMCs or T cells enriched from blood (not recorded which). Receptors originate from a woman aged 50 to 60 who had recovered from COVID-19. Both conserved end residues are part of each CDR3. The D gene is left open where the match is weak. The size of a clone is reported for some rows only, either as once, few or many, or as a class for expanded clones.

d_gene: NA
j_gene: TRBJ1-6
v_gene: TRBV7-3
abundance: NA
CDR3nt: TGTGCCAGCAGCTTAAACACAAGGGGTGTTTCACCCCTCCACTTT
CDR3aa: CASSLNTRGVSPLHF

d_gene: NA
j_gene: TRBJ1-6
v_gene: TRBV2
abundance: once
CDR3nt: TGTGCCAGCAGTGAATGGGCAGGGAACGTTTCACCCCTCCACTTT
CDR3aa: CASSEWAGNVSPLHF

d_gene: NA
j_gene: TRBJ2-7
v_gene: TRBV15
abundance: many
CDR3nt: TGTGCCACCAGCAGAGGGTGGGCTGCTCGATCCACCTACGAGCAGTACTTC
CDR3aa: CATSRGWAARSTYEQYF

d_gene: NA
j_gene: TRBJ1-4
v_gene: TRBV4-3
abundance: NA
CDR3nt: TGCGCCAGCAGCCAAGAGATCCCGGGTGAAAAACTGTTTTTT
CDR3aa: CASSQEIPGEKLFF

d_gene: NA
j_gene: TRBJ1-1
v_gene: TRBV2
abundance: NA
CDR3nt: TGTGCCAGCGCCGAACAGCGGGGAGCGACTGAAGCTTTCTTT
CDR3aa: CASAEQRGATEAFF

d_gene: NA
j_gene: TRBJ2-7
v_gene: TRBV5-6
abundance: NA
CDR3nt: TGTGCCAGCAGCTGGAGTCCTACGGGCGAGCAGTACTTC
CDR3aa: CASSWSPTGEQYF

d_gene: NA
j_gene: TRBJ1-2
v_gene: TRBV5-4
abundance: NA
CDR3nt: TGTGCCAGCAGCTATATCAGGGATTTCGATGGCTACACCTTC
CDR3aa: CASSYIRDFDGYTF

d_gene: TRBD1
j_gene: TRBJ1-6
v_gene: TRBV28
abundance: NA
CDR3nt: TGTGCCAGCAGTTTGGGACAGGGGTACAGGACACCCCTCCACTTT
CDR3aa: CASSLGQGYRTPLHF

d_gene: NA
j_gene: TRBJ1-1
v_gene: TRBV21-1
abundance: NA
CDR3nt: TGTGCCAGCAGCAACCGAGGGAACACTGAAGCTTTCTTT
CDR3aa: CASSNRGNTEAFF

d_gene: TRBD1
j_gene: TRBJ2-1
v_gene: TRBV6-1
abundance: NA
CDR3nt: TGTGCCAGCAGTGAGACAGGGGGGAGGGACAATGAGCAGTTCTTC
CDR3aa: CASSETGGRDNEQFF

d_gene: TRBD1
j_gene: TRBJ2-3
v_gene: TRBV27
abundance: few
CDR3nt: TGTGCCAGCACCCTCAGACAGGGGAACACAGATACGCAGTATTTT
CDR3aa: CASTLRQGNTDTQYF

d_gene: TRBD1
j_gene: TRBJ1-4
v_gene: TRBV7-9
abundance: NA
CDR3nt: TGTGCCAGCAGATCGGACAGGGACGAAAAACTGTTTTTT
CDR3aa: CASRSDRDEKLFF

d_gene: TRBD2
j_gene: TRBJ2-5
v_gene: TRBV6-2/TRBV6-3
abundance: NA
CDR3nt: TGTGCCAGCAGTTCATCCATCGGACTAGCGGGGCGATCGGAAGAGACCCAGTACTTC
CDR3aa: CASSSSIGLAGRSEETQYF

d_gene: TRBD1
j_gene: TRBJ1-2
v_gene: TRBV4-1
abundance: NA
CDR3nt: TGCGCCAGCAGCCAAGGGACAGGGGGCCGCTATGGCTACACCTTC
CDR3aa: CASSQGTGGRYGYTF

d_gene: NA
j_gene: TRBJ2-7
v_gene: TRBV4-1
abundance: NA
CDR3nt: TGCGCCAGCAGCCAAGATCTAGCGCTAGCGTCGACCTACGAGCAGTACTTC
CDR3aa: CASSQDLALASTYEQYF

d_gene: TRBD1
j_gene: TRBJ1-6
v_gene: TRBV12-3/TRBV12-4
abundance: NA
CDR3nt: TGTGCCAGCAGCCGACAGGGGTCACCCCTCCACTTT
CDR3aa: CASSRQGSPLHF

d_gene: TRBD2
j_gene: TRBJ2-3
v_gene: TRBV14
abundance: NA
CDR3nt: TGTGCCAGCAGCCCCCTGGGGGGGGCAGATACGCAGTATTTT
CDR3aa: CASSPLGGADTQYF

d_gene: TRBD1
j_gene: TRBJ1-2
v_gene: TRBV15
abundance: NA
CDR3nt: TGTGCCACCAGCAGAAGGACAGGGGGCTATGGCTACACCTTC
CDR3aa: CATSRRTGGYGYTF

d_gene: TRBD1
j_gene: TRBJ1-2
v_gene: TRBV11-2
abundance: NA
CDR3nt: TGTGCCAGCAGCTTAGATTGGGGACAGTCTAACTATGGCTACACCTTC
CDR3aa: CASSLDWGQSNYGYTF

d_gene: TRBD2
j_gene: TRBJ2-1
v_gene: TRBV13
abundance: NA
CDR3nt: TGTGCCAGCAGCTGGGGGACTAGCGGGAGGGCCTACAATGAGCAGTTCTTC
CDR3aa: CASSWGTSGRAYNEQFF

d_gene: NA
j_gene: TRBJ2-5
v_gene: TRBV18
abundance: NA
CDR3nt: TGTGCCAGCTCACAGTTGGGGGGTGCGGAGACCCAGTACTTC
CDR3aa: CASSQLGGAETQYF

d_gene: NA
j_gene: TRBJ1-6
v_gene: TRBV5-1
abundance: NA
CDR3nt: TGCGCCAGCAGCTTGGGTTCGTCCTATAATTCACCCCTCCACTTT
CDR3aa: CASSLGSSYNSPLHF

d_gene: TRBD1
j_gene: TRBJ1-1
v_gene: TRBV28
abundance: NA
CDR3nt: TGTGCCAGCAGTTGGGCGACAGGGAACATGAACACTGAAGCTTTCTTT
CDR3aa: CASSWATGNMNTEAFF

d_gene: NA
j_gene: TRBJ1-5
v_gene: TRBV18
abundance: NA
CDR3nt: TGTGCCAGCTCAAAAGTACCGGGTGGGCAGCCCCAGCATTTT
CDR3aa: CASSKVPGGQPQHF

d_gene: TRBD1
j_gene: TRBJ1-1
v_gene: TRBV29-1
abundance: NA
CDR3nt: TGCAGCGTCGGGACAGGGGAGGGAACTGAAGCTTTCTTT
CDR3aa: CSVGTGEGTEAFF

d_gene: NA
j_gene: TRBJ1-5
v_gene: TRBV7-9
abundance: NA
CDR3nt: TGTGCCAGCAGCTTTCGGGAAAATCAGCCCCAGCATTTT
CDR3aa: CASSFRENQPQHF

d_gene: NA
j_gene: TRBJ2-7
v_gene: TRBV14
abundance: once
CDR3nt: TGTGCCAGCAGCCAAGCAGGGCTCCTCTACGAGCAGTACTTC
CDR3aa: CASSQAGLLYEQYF

d_gene: TRBD1
j_gene: TRBJ2-7
v_gene: TRBV24-1
abundance: NA
CDR3nt: TGTGCCACCAGTGACAAGGGACAGGCGTCCTACGAGCAGTACTTC
CDR3aa: CATSDKGQASYEQYF

d_gene: TRBD1
j_gene: TRBJ1-1
v_gene: TRBV10-3
abundance: NA
CDR3nt: TGTGCCATCAGAGGGACAGGAATGAACACTGAAGCTTTCTTT
CDR3aa: CAIRGTGMNTEAFF

d_gene: NA
j_gene: TRBJ1-5
v_gene: TRBV5-6
abundance: NA
CDR3nt: TGTGCCAGCAGCCTATATGGGAGGGTTAGCAATCAGCCCCAGCATTTT
CDR3aa: CASSLYGRVSNQPQHF

d_gene: NA
j_gene: TRBJ2-1
v_gene: TRBV10-1
abundance: NA
CDR3nt: TGCGCCAGCAGTGAGTCCTGGGGGCGCGGTGAGCAGTTCTTC
CDR3aa: CASSESWGRGEQFF

d_gene: TRBD2
j_gene: TRBJ2-7
v_gene: TRBV30
abundance: NA
CDR3nt: TGTGCCTGGAGTAGGACTAGATACGAGCAGTACTTC
CDR3aa: CAWSRTRYEQYF

d_gene: NA
j_gene: TRBJ1-5
v_gene: TRBV27
abundance: NA
CDR3nt: TGTGCCAGCAGGGCCGTGGGGGGGACTGACAATCAGCCCCAGCATTTT
CDR3aa: CASRAVGGTDNQPQHF

d_gene: NA
j_gene: TRBJ2-3
v_gene: TRBV9
abundance: once
CDR3nt: TGTGCCAGCAGCCCCGTTTCGGGGAATCAAGATACGCAGTATTTT
CDR3aa: CASSPVSGNQDTQYF

d_gene: TRBD2
j_gene: TRBJ2-4
v_gene: TRBV5-1
abundance: NA
CDR3nt: TGCGCCAGCAGCTTCGACGGGAGGGGTTTCCCCCAGTACTTC
CDR3aa: CASSFDGRGFPQYF

d_gene: TRBD2
j_gene: TRBJ2-1
v_gene: TRBV5-4
abundance: NA
CDR3nt: TGTGCCAGCAGCTTGACTAGCGGGGTTGGTGAGCAGTTCTTC
CDR3aa: CASSLTSGVGEQFF

d_gene: TRBD2
j_gene: TRBJ2-7
v_gene: TRBV19
abundance: once
CDR3nt: TGTGCCAGTAGTTTCACTAGCGGCTACGAGCAGTACTTC
CDR3aa: CASSFTSGYEQYF

d_gene: TRBD2
j_gene: TRBJ2-1
v_gene: TRBV7-9
abundance: NA
CDR3nt: TGTGCCAGCAGCCGCGGACTAGCGAACAATGAGCAGTTCTTC
CDR3aa: CASSRGLANNEQFF

d_gene: NA
j_gene: TRBJ2-7
v_gene: TRBV28
abundance: NA
CDR3nt: TGTGCCAGCAGGGCGGCAGCGTCCTACGAGCAGTACTTC
CDR3aa: CASRAAASYEQYF

d_gene: TRBD2
j_gene: TRBJ2-3
v_gene: TRBV20-1
abundance: NA
CDR3nt: TGCAGTGCTAGTCCCCGGACTAGCGGGACTAGCACAGATACGCAGTATTTT
CDR3aa: CSASPRTSGTSTDTQYF

d_gene: NA
j_gene: TRBJ2-7
v_gene: TRBV6-5
abundance: NA
CDR3nt: TGTGCCAGCAGCCCCGGAGGTCATTACTACGAGCAGTACTTC
CDR3aa: CASSPGGHYYEQYF

d_gene: TRBD1
j_gene: TRBJ1-6
v_gene: TRBV5-1
abundance: few
CDR3nt: TGCGCCAGCAGCTTGTCAGGGGGTAGGGAATCACCCCTCCACTTT
CDR3aa: CASSLSGGRESPLHF

d_gene: TRBD2
j_gene: TRBJ2-5
v_gene: TRBV7-3
abundance: NA
CDR3nt: TGTGCCAGCAGCTTAGGCCTAGCGGGGGGGCAGGTCCAGTACTTC
CDR3aa: CASSLGLAGGQVQYF

d_gene: NA
j_gene: TRBJ1-6
v_gene: TRBV5-1
abundance: NA
CDR3nt: TGCGCCAGCAGGATGCGCAATTCACCCCTCCACTTT
CDR3aa: CASRMRNSPLHF

d_gene: TRBD2
j_gene: TRBJ2-2
v_gene: TRBV24-1
abundance: NA
CDR3nt: TGTGCCACCAGTGATCCCAGCGGGACGGCCGCCGGGGAGCTGTTTTTT
CDR3aa: CATSDPSGTAAGELFF

d_gene: TRBD2
j_gene: TRBJ2-3
v_gene: TRBV18
abundance: NA
CDR3nt: TGTGCCAGCTCACCCCCACGAGGTAGCGGGGGCCCAGATACGCAGTATTTT
CDR3aa: CASSPPRGSGGPDTQYF

d_gene: TRBD1
j_gene: TRBJ1-1
v_gene: TRBV19
abundance: NA
CDR3nt: TGTGCCAGTGGGGACAGGGTCACTGAAGCTTTCTTT
CDR3aa: CASGDRVTEAFF

d_gene: NA
j_gene: TRBJ2-3
v_gene: TRBV18
abundance: NA
CDR3nt: TGTGCCAGCTCACCCCATGCAGGAGATACGCAGTATTTT
CDR3aa: CASSPHAGDTQYF